Below are 3 T cell receptor beta chains sequenced from a single sample in a study of OX40 agonist ivuxolimab in advanced cancers. Data came from immunoSEQ multiplex PCR; TCRdb stores just in-frame clones and leaves some out. The table has approximately 35,000 clones, roughly 81% seen once; the top ten hold 20% to 25%. Sequences were derived from CD4+ or CD8+ T cells sorted from blood, sampled in a trial of the OX40 agonist ivuxolimab. The receptors originated from an adult with an advanced solid tumor such as melanoma, head and neck, liver or kidney cancer.

The chain links TRBV5-6 to TRBJ1-3; TRBD1 aligns across 10 bases. Germline V gives CDR1 SGHDT, CDR2 YYEEEE. This CDR3 is 17 amino acids long. The junction had 9 bases not matched to a gene; V was cut back by 4 bases and J by 2 bases. CDR3 protein: CASSPDRGRLAGNTIYF. CDR3 bases: TGTGCCAGCAGCCCGGACAGGGGGAGACTGGCTGGAAACACCATATATTTT.

The table lists this clone with a few counts. V gene TRBV2 combines with J gene TRBJ2-7; 8 bases agree with TRBD1. V lost 10 bases and J lost 6; bases outside the gene matches: 8. Germline CDR1 is SNHLY and CDR2 is FYNNEI. The CDR3 is made up of 12 amino acids. In DNA form, the CDR3 reads TGTGCCACCCAACCGACAGGGGTCGAGCAGTACTTC. Its protein is CATQPTGVEQYF.

The chain recombines TRBV7-9 with TRBJ2-3, with D possibly being TRBD2 (7 bases). The CDR3 consists of 16 residues. V was clipped by 5 bases and J by 0 bases, with 15 bases between them. The germline V gene has CDR1 SEHNR and CDR2 FQNEAQ (reference sequence). The DNA of the CDR3 is TGTGCCAGCAGCCCGTTAGGGGGGGAGAGCACAGATACGCAGTATTTT. This sequence encodes CASSPLGGESTDTQYF. Variable domain in full (rest from reference TRBV7-9 and TRBJ2-3): DTGVSQNPRHKITKRGQNVTFRCDPISEHNRLYWYRQTLGQGPEFLTYFQNEAQLEKSRLLSDRFSAERPKGSFSTLEIQRTEQGDSAMYLCASSPLGGESTDTQYFGPGTRLTVL.